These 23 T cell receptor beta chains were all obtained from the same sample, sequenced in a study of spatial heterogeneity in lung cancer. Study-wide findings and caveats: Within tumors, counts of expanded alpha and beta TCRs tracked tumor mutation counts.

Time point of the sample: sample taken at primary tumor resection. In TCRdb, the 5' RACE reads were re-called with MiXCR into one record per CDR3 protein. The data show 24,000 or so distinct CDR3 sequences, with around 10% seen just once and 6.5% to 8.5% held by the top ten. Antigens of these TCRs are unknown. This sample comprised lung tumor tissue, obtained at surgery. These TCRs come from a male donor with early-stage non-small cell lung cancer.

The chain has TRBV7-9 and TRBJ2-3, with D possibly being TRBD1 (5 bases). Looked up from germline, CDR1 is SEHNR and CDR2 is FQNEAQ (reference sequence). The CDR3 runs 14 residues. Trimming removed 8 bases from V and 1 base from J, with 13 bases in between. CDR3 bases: TGTGCCAGCGTGCAAGGGGCCGGCACAGATACGCAGTATTTT. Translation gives CASVQGAGTDTQYF.

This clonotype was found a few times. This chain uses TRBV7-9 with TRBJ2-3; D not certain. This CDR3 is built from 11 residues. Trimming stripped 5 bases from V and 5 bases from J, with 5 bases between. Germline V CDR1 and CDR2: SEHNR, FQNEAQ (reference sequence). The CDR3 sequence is CASSPRDTQYF. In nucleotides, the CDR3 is TGTGCCAGCAGCCCTAGAGATACGCAGTATTTT.

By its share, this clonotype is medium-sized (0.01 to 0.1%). CDR3 nucleotides: TGTGCCAGCAGTCCCACGACAGGCTCAACCGGGGAGCTGTTTTTT. As protein: CASSPTTGSTGELFF. The V and J genes are TRBV28 and TRBJ2-2, with D possibly matching TRBD1 (6 bases). Germline V CDR1 and CDR2: MDHEN, SYDVKM. V gave up 5 bases and J gave up 5 bases, with 15 bases separating them. CDR3 length: 15 amino acids.

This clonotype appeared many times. The CDR3 reads CASSSRATGELFF. CDR3 sequence (DNA): TGCGCCAGCAGCTCCAGGGCCACCGGGGAGCTGTTTTTT. The chain recombines TRBV5-1 with TRBJ2-2; D may be TRBD1 (5 bases). The V end lost 3 bases, the J end lost 4 bases, and 7 bases lay between the germline ends. Per germline, CDR1 SGHRS and CDR2 YFSETQ. The CDR3 contains 13 residues.

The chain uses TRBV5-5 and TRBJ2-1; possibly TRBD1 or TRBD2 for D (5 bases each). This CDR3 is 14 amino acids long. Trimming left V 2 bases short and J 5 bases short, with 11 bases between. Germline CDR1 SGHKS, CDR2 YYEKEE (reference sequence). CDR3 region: CASSFPGAHNEQFF. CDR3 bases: TGTGCCAGCAGCTTCCCCGGGGCGCACAATGAGCAGTTCTTC. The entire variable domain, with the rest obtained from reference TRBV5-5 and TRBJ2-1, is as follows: DAGVTQSPTHLIKTRGQQVTLRCSPISGHKSVSWYQQVLGQGPQFIFQYYEKEERGRGNFPDRFSARQFPNYSSELNVNALLLGDSALYLCASSFPGAHNEQFFGPGTRLTVL.

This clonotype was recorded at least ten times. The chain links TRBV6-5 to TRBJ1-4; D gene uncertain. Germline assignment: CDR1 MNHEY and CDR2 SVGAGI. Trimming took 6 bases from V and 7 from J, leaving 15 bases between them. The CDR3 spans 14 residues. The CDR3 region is CASSQEEWGEKLFF. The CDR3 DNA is TGTGCCAGCAGCCAAGAAGAATGGGGTGAAAAACTGTTTTTT.

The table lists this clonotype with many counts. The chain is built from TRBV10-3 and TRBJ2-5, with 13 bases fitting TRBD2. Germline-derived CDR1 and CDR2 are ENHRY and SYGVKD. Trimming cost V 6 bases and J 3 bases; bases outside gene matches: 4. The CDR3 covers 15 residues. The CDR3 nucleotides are TGTGCCATCAGCTCGGGACTAGCGGGAAAAGAGACCCAGTACTTC. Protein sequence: CAISSGLAGKETQYF.

The CDR3 DNA reads TGTGCCAGCAGCTTGGTGCCCGAGGCTGGAAACACCATATATTTT. Amino acids: CASSLVPEAGNTIYF. This chain connects TRBV5-5 to TRBJ1-3; D uncertain. Trimming left V 0 bases short and J 2 bases short, with 9 bases between. This CDR3 is built from 15 residues. Per the germline V gene, CDR1 is SGHKS and CDR2 is YYEKEE (reference sequence).

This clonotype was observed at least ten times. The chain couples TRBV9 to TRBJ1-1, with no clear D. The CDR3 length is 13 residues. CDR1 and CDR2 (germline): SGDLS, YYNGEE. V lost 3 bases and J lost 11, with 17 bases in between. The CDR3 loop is CASSAIGSLVAFF. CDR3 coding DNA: TGTGCCAGCAGCGCCATCGGGAGTTTGGTCGCTTTCTTT.

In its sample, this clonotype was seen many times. The DNA of the CDR3 is TGTGCCAGCAGTTACTCTGGCAGGGTCTCCTACGAGCAGTACTTC. It translates to CASSYSGRVSYEQYF. The chain employs TRBV6-5 and TRBJ2-7; D may be TRBD1 (5 bases). This CDR3 region has 15 residues. V lost 0 bases and J lost 0, with 9 bases in between. Germline CDR1 is MNHEY and CDR2 is SVGAGI.

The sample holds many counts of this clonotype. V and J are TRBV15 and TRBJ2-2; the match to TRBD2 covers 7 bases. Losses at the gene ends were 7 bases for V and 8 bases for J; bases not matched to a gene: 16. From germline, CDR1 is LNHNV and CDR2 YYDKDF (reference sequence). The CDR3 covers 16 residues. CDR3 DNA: TGTGCCACCACCGTCTTTGCCTCGGGGGGTACAGGGGAGCTGTTTTTT. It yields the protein CATTVFASGGTGELFF.

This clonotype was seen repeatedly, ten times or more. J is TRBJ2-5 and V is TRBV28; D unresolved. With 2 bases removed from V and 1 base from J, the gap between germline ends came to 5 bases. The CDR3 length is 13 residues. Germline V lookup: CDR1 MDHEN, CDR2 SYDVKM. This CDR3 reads CASSLTFQETQYF. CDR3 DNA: TGTGCCAGCAGTTTAACCTTCCAAGAGACCCAGTACTTC.

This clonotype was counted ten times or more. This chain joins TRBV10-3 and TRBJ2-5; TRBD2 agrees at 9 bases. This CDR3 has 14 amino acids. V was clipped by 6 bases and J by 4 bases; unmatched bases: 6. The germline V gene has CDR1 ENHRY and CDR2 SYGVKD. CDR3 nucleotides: TGTGCCATCAGCGCTAGCGGGGTCGGAGAGACCCAGTACTTC. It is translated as CAISASGVGETQYF.

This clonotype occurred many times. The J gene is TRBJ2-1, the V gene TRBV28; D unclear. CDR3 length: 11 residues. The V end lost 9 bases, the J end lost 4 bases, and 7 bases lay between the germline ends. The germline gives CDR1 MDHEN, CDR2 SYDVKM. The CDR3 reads CASRAYNEQFF. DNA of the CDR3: TGTGCCAGTCGGGCGTACAATGAGCAGTTCTTC.

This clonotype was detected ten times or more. In DNA form, the CDR3 reads TGCAGGACTGGGGGCGACTATGGCTACACCTTC. Translated, it gives CRTGGDYGYTF. The rearrangement links TRBV29-1 to TRBJ1-2, with TRBD1 as a possible D gene (6 bases). This CDR3 has 11 residues. Germline CDR1 reads SQVTM; CDR2 reads ANQGSEA.

Here the CDR3 DNA reads TGTGCCAGCAGCCAACACGCAGGGGACAGCAATCAGCCCCAGCATTTT. It is translated as CASSQHAGDSNQPQHF. The chain carries TRBV3-1 and TRBJ1-5; TRBD1 is a possible D gene (6 bases). V lost 2 bases and J 1 base, leaving 12 bases between the germline ends. This CDR3 has 16 residues. Germline CDR1 is LGHDT and CDR2 is YNNKEL (reference sequence).

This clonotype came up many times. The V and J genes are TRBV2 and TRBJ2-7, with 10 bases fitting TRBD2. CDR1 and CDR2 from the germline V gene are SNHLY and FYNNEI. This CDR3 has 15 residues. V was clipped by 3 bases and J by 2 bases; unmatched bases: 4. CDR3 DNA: TGTGCCAGCAGTGATACGGGACTAGCGACCTACGAGCAGTACTTC. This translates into CASSDTGLATYEQYF.

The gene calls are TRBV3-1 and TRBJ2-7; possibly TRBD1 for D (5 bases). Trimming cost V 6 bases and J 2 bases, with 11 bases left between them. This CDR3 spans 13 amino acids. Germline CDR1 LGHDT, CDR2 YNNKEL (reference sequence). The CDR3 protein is CASRKTATYEQYF. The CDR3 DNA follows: TGTGCCAGCAGGAAGACAGCCACCTACGAGCAGTACTTC.

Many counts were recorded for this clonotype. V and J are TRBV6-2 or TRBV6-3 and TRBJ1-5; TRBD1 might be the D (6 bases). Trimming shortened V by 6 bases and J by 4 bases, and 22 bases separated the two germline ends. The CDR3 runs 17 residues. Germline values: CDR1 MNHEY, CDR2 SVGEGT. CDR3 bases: TGTGCCAGCAGCTCTATTCGGACAGACCAGATGAATCAGCCCCAGCATTTT. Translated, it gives CASSSIRTDQMNQPQHF.

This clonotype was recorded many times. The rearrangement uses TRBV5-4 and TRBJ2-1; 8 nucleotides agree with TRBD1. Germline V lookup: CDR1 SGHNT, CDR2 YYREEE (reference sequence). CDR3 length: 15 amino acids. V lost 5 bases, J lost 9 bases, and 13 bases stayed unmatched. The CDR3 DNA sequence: TGTGCCAGCAGGTCGGACAGGGTAGGGCTCAGTGAGCAGTTCTTC. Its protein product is CASRSDRVGLSEQFF.

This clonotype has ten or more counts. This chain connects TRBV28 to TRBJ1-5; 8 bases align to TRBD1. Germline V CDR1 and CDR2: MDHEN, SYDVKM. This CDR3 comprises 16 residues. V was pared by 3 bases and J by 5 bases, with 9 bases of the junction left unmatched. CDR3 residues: CASSLIGRGRDQPQHF. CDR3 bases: TGTGCCAGCAGTTTGATTGGCAGGGGGCGTGATCAGCCCCAGCATTTT.

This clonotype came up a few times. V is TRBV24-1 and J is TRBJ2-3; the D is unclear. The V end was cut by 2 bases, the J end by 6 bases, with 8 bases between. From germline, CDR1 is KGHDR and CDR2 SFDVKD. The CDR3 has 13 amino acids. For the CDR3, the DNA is TGTGCCACCAGTGATTCCCCTCCGGATACGCAGTATTTT. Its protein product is CATSDSPPDTQYF.

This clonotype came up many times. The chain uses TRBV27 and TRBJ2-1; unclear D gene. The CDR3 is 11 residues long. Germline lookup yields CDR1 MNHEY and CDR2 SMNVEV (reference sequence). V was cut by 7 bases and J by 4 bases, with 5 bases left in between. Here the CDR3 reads CASNPYNEQFF. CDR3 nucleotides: TGTGCCAGCAACCCGTACAATGAGCAGTTCTTC.